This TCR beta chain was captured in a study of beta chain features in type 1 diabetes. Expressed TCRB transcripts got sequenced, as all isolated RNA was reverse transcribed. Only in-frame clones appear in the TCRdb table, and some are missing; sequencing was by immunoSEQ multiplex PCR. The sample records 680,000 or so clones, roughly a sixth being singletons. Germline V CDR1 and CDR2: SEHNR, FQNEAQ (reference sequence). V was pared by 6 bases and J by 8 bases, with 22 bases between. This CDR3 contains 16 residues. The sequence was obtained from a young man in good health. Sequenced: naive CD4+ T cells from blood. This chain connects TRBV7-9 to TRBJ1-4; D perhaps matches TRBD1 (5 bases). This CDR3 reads CASRYSGPGGGEKLFF. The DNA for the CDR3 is TGTGCCAGCAGATATTCCGGTCCCGGGGGAGGGGAAAAACTGTTTTTT.